What follows are 4 T cell receptor beta chains derived from one specimen sequenced in a study of Graves' ophthalmopathy and Graves' hyperthyroidism. Researchers took RNA transcripts and amplified TCR beta CDR3 regions from them. Investigators did first-round RT-PCR with HTBI primers, then second-round multiplex PCR. TCRdb reprocessed the multiplex PCR reads with MiXCR, giving one entry per CDR3 protein. The sample has hundreds of thousands of distinct CDR3 sequences, 20% to 25% seen once; the top ten hold under 55%. Input material: peripheral blood. These receptors all come from a woman in her fifties or sixties with Graves' ophthalmopathy.

The V gene is TRBV6-1, the J gene TRBJ2-5; D is perhaps TRBD1 or TRBD2 (5 bases each). The V and J ends lost 7 bases and 5 bases respectively, with 23 bases between them. The CDR3 covers 16 residues. In germline, CDR1 is MNHNS, CDR2 SASEGT. The CDR3: CASTEWGPDSTETQYF. The CDR3 nucleotides read TGTGCCAGCACCGAATGGGGACCTGACAGTACGGAGACCCAGTACTTC.

The V and J genes are TRBV27 and TRBJ2-5; the D call may be TRBD1 or TRBD2 (5 bases each). The CDR3 is made up of 15 amino acids. V gave up 0 bases and J gave up 4 bases, with 12 bases separating them. CDR1 is MNHEY and CDR2 is SMNVEV in the germline V gene (reference sequence). The CDR3 region has the DNA TGTGCCAGCAGTTTATCCACAGGAGAGGGAGAGACCCAGTACTTC. Translated: CASSLSTGEGETQYF.

This clonotype was counted at least ten times. V and J are TRBV20-1 and TRBJ1-6; D ambiguous. There are 12 residues in the CDR3. CDR1 and CDR2 from the germline V gene are DFQATT and SNEGSKA (reference sequence). V dropped 4 bases and J dropped 7 bases, with 8 bases sitting between them. The CDR3 protein is CSAKTGNSPLHF. CDR3 sequence (DNA): TGCAGTGCTAAGACGGGGAATTCACCCCTCCACTTT.

This clonotype was recorded at least ten times. The chain links TRBV6-2 or TRBV6-3 to TRBJ2-7, with D hard to call. V lost 5 bases and J lost 3, with 17 bases in between. This CDR3 is 15 amino acids long. Germline loops: CDR1 MNHEY, CDR2 SVGEGT. CDR3 region: CASSNPGKGFYEQYF. The CDR3 region has the DNA TGTGCCAGCAGTAACCCCGGAAAAGGGTTCTACGAGCAGTACTTC.